Shown below are 14 T cell receptor beta chains from a single sample sequenced in a study of human T cells and chemical hapten exposure. Time point noted: patch test 1, 2 weeks after DPC sensitization. Treatment described: therapeutic diphenylcyclopropenone sensitization with weekly scalp DPC. From the RACE reads, TCRdb called clonotypes with MiXCR, one entry per CDR3 protein. The profile shows over 85,000 distinct CDR3 sequences, 12% of them singletons. The material sequenced was whole blood, taken in connection with sensitization to the hapten diphenylcyclopropenone (DPC). The receptors shown here come from a woman between 35 and 50 years old with alopecia areata. Some clones in this sample may be carry-over from other donors' samples.

This clonotype was counted a few times. V gene TRBV11-2 combines with J gene TRBJ2-1, with D unclear. The CDR3 has 16 amino acids. Germline V gene data show CDR1 as SGHAT and CDR2 as FQNNGV. The V end was cut by 0 bases, the J end by 0 bases, with 9 bases between. Here the CDR3 DNA reads TGTGCCAGCAGCTTAGATCCGGCGCCCTCCTACAATGAGCAGTTCTTC. Its translation: CASSLDPAPSYNEQFF.

This clonotype was recorded a few times. The CDR3 bases are TGTGCCAGCAGTTACTCCCGGGACAAACCGGGACTAGCGGGACAAGAGACCCAGTACTTC. Translating it yields CASSYSRDKPGLAGQETQYF. This chain connects TRBV6-5 to TRBJ2-5, with 13 bases that match TRBD2. The germline CDR1 and CDR2 sequences are MNHEY and SVGAGI. CDR3 length: 20 amino acids. J lost 2 bases, V lost 0 bases, and 12 bases had no gene match.

J is TRBJ2-2 and V is TRBV11-1; no clear D. Trimming left V 5 bases short and J 4 bases short, with 8 bases between. Germline V gives CDR1 SGHAT, CDR2 FQDESV (reference sequence). The CDR3 length is 13 residues. The DNA of the CDR3 is TGTGCCAGCAGCAAGGGTCGCACCGGGGAGCTGTTTTTT. This codes for CASSKGRTGELFF.

This clonotype was counted a few times. V is TRBV29-1 and J is TRBJ2-7, with D perhaps TRBD2 (6 bases). The germline V gene has CDR1 SQVTM and CDR2 ANQGSEA. This CDR3 has 13 residues. Trimming pared 6 bases from V and 3 bases from J, leaving 15 bases between. The CDR3 region has the DNA TGCAGCGTCGGAGGAGGGCTGGGCTACGAGCAGTACTTC. Translating gives CSVGGGLGYEQYF.

This CDR3 reads CASSLMSSGNEQFF. The CDR3, as DNA: TGTGCCAGCAGCTTAATGTCTAGCGGGAATGAGCAGTTCTTC. The chain has TRBV11-3 and TRBJ2-1; TRBD2 matches at 8 bases. This CDR3 is 14 amino acids long. J was trimmed by 7 bases and V by 2 bases; bases with no gene match: 4. Germline V gene data show CDR1 as SGHNT and CDR2 as YENEEA. The complete variable domain, with remaining parts taken from reference TRBV11-3 and TRBJ2-1, reads EAGVVQSPRYKIIEKKQPVAFWCNPISGHNTLYWYLQNLGQGPELLIRYENEEAVDDSQLPKDRFSAERLKGVDSTLKIQPAELGDSAVYLCASSLMSSGNEQFFGPGTRLTVL.

This clonotype was detected ten times or more. The chain has TRBV5-6 and TRBJ2-5; 12 bases line up with TRBD1. The germline gives CDR1 SGHDT, CDR2 YYEEEE. The V segment lost 4 bases and the J segment 5 bases; nucleotides outside the gene matches: 6. The CDR3 spans 15 residues. Written as DNA, the CDR3 is TGTGCCAGCAGCACGGGACAGGGGGCAGGTGAGACCCAGTACTTC. This translates into CASSTGQGAGETQYF.

In this sample, this clonotype turned up many times. V gene TRBV7-2 combines with J gene TRBJ2-3; D is ambiguous. V gave up 4 bases and J gave up 4 bases, with 9 bases separating them. The CDR3 contains 13 residues. CDR1 and CDR2 from the germline V gene are SGHTA and FQGNSA. CDR3 bases: TGTGCCAGCAGCTCACATAGTCCAGATACGCAGTATTTT. Amino acids: CASSSHSPDTQYF.

This clonotype was seen more than once but under ten times. V gene TRBV29-1 combines with J gene TRBJ2-3; 9 nucleotides match TRBD1. The CDR3 runs 14 residues. The junction had 8 bases not matched to a gene; V was cut back by 4 bases and J by 6 bases. Germline-derived CDR1 and CDR2 are SQVTM and ANQGSEA. The CDR3: CSVGGQGSRDTQYF. The CDR3 DNA reads as TGCAGCGTTGGGGGACAGGGCAGTCGGGATACGCAGTATTTT.

This clonotype has just a few counts. The J gene is TRBJ2-1, the V gene TRBV7-9; 8 nucleotides line up with TRBD1. Per the germline V gene, CDR1 is SEHNR and CDR2 is FQNEAQ (reference sequence). V dropped 5 bases and J dropped 6; count of bases not matched to a gene: 9. The CDR3 is 15 amino acids. CDR3 residues: CASSLVAGGLNEQFF. CDR3 DNA sequence: TGTGCCAGCAGCCTAGTGGCAGGGGGCCTCAATGAGCAGTTCTTC. The full variable domain, its missing parts supplied by reference TRBV7-9 and TRBJ2-1, is DTGVSQNPRHKITKRGQNVTFRCDPISEHNRLYWYRQTLGQGPEFLTYFQNEAQLEKSRLLSDRFSAERPKGSFSTLEIQRTEQGDSAMYLCASSLVAGGLNEQFFGPGTRLTVL.

This clonotype was seen only a few times. V and J are TRBV6-5 and TRBJ1-1; TRBD1 is a possible D gene (5 bases). Germline CDR1 reads MNHEY; CDR2 reads SVGAGI. The V end lost 0 bases, the J end lost 4 bases, and 6 bases lay between the germline ends. The CDR3 has 13 amino acids. CDR3: CASSYSGGTEAFF. In DNA, the CDR3 is TGTGCCAGCAGTTACTCGGGGGGCACTGAAGCTTTCTTT.

V is TRBV28 and J is TRBJ1-2; 7 bases fit TRBD1. CDR1 and CDR2 from the germline V gene are MDHEN and SYDVKM. The CDR3 runs 15 residues. With 5 bases clipped from V and 6 bases from J, the junction kept 12 bases outside the gene matches. The CDR3 coding sequence is TGTGCCAGCAGTCATACACCAGGGGGTTCGAATGGCTACACCTTC. Amino acids: CASSHTPGGSNGYTF.

In its sample, this clonotype was seen a few times. The chain has TRBV11-3 and TRBJ2-1; D ambiguous. The CDR3 sequence is 13 residues long. Germline CDR1 and CDR2: SGHNT and YENEEA. Trimming pared 0 bases from V and 9 bases from J, leaving 9 bases between. CDR3 amino acids: CASSLDQIGEQFF. In DNA form, the CDR3 reads TGTGCCAGCAGCTTAGATCAAATAGGTGAGCAGTTCTTC.

This clonotype has at least ten counts. The V gene is TRBV27, the J gene TRBJ1-4; perhaps TRBD1 as D (6 bases). This CDR3 comprises 14 residues. The germline gives CDR1 MNHEY, CDR2 SMNVEV (reference sequence). Trimming shortened V by 3 bases and J by 7 bases, and 12 bases separated the two germline ends. The CDR3: CASSFAGVSEKLFF. The DNA for the CDR3 is TGTGCCAGCAGTTTTGCAGGGGTTAGTGAAAAACTGTTTTTT.

This rearrangement joins TRBV30 to TRBJ2-2; D ambiguous. The CDR3 extends over 12 amino acids. CDR1 is GTSNPN and CDR2 is SVGIG in the germline V gene (reference sequence). V gave up 0 bases and J gave up 3 bases, with 2 bases separating them. The chain's CDR3 is CAWSVYTGELFF. The CDR3 DNA reads as TGTGCCTGGAGTGTTTACACCGGGGAGCTGTTTTTT.